These 10 T cell receptor beta chains share one sample of origin, sequenced in a study of cytomegalovirus exposure and HLA in healthy donors. PCR involved 60 Vbeta and 13 Jbeta primers. The protocol was immunoSEQ multiplex PCR, while the TCRdb copy is restricted to in-frame clones and leaves out a portion. The sample carries about 150,000 clones, roughly 66% recorded once. Sequencing used PBMCs. The receptor set was obtained from a woman aged 18-29 years in good health and CMV-seronegative.

This chain uses TRBV7-9 with TRBJ1-5, with TRBD1 matching over 12 bases. This CDR3 region has 18 residues. The V gene's germline CDR1 is SEHNR and CDR2 FQNEAQ (reference sequence). V gave up 6 bases and J gave up 0 bases; unmatched junction bases: 9. CDR3 region: CASSLGTGGQYSNQPQHF. The CDR3 DNA reads TGTGCCAGCAGTCTAGGGACAGGGGGCCAATATAGCAATCAGCCCCAGCATTTT. The variable domain in full, completed from reference TRBV7-9 and TRBJ1-5, reads DTGVSQNPRHKITKRGQNVTFRCDPISEHNRLYWYRQTLGQGPEFLTYFQNEAQLEKSRLLSDRFSAERPKGSFSTLEIQRTEQGDSAMYLCASSLGTGGQYSNQPQHFGDGTRLSIL.

The CDR3 DNA is TGCGCCAGCAGCCGAGACAGAACGAACACTGAAGCTTTCTTT. This codes for CASSRDRTNTEAFF. V usage is TRBV4-3 and J usage is TRBJ1-1; maybe TRBD1 (5 bases). V lost 4 bases and J 1 base, leaving 10 bases between the germline ends. Germline V gene data show CDR1 as LGHNA and CDR2 as YSLEER. The CDR3 extends over 14 amino acids.

The chain has TRBV7-8 and TRBJ1-5; D unresolved. Trimming pared 5 bases from V and 0 bases from J, leaving 11 bases between. This CDR3 contains 15 residues. The V gene's germline CDR1 is SGHVS and CDR2 FQNEAQ. In DNA form, the CDR3 reads TGTGCCAGCAGCCGAGGCAGATTTAGCAATCAGCCCCAGCATTTT. This encodes CASSRGRFSNQPQHF. The full variable domain, rest sourced from reference TRBV7-8 and TRBJ1-5, is GAGVSQSPRYKVAKRGQDVALRCDPISGHVSLFWYQQALGQGPEFLTYFQNEAQLDKSGLPSDRFFAERPEGSVSTLKIQRTQQEDSAVYLCASSRGRFSNQPQHFGDGTRLSIL.

This clone occurred a few times. This chain links TRBV15 with TRBJ2-7; 7 bases are a match to TRBD2. Germline CDR1 reads LNHNV; CDR2 reads YYDKDF (reference sequence). J gave up 3 bases and V 0 bases, and 8 bases lay outside the gene matches. The CDR3 is 16 residues long. In DNA, the CDR3 is TGTGCCACCAGCAGAGATCCCCTAGCGGAATACTACGAGCAGTACGTC. Protein: CATSRDPLAEYYEQYV.

This chain connects TRBV27 to TRBJ2-3; TRBD2 matches at 9 bases. The CDR3 runs to 17 residues. Trimming took 5 bases from V and 7 from J; bases not matched to a gene: 16. From germline, CDR1 is MNHEY and CDR2 SMNVEV (reference sequence). CDR3 sequence reads: CASSKRGAGGLGNTQYF. The CDR3 DNA reads TGTGCCAGCAGTAAAAGGGGCGCGGGGGGGCTTGGAAATACGCAGTATTTT.

This rearrangement joins TRBV5-1 to TRBJ2-2; 10 nucleotides align to TRBD2. V trimming: 1 base; J trimming: 7 bases; junction bases outside the gene matches: 4. The CDR3 consists of 15 residues. The germline CDR1 and CDR2 sequences are SGHRS and YFSETQ. This chain's CDR3 is CASSLWTSGSGELFF. DNA of the CDR3: TGCGCCAGCAGCTTGTGGACTAGCGGCAGCGGGGAGCTGTTTTTT.

The chain links TRBV14 to TRBJ2-2; D unresolved. Trimming took 2 bases from V and 0 from J, leaving 10 bases between them. The CDR3 consists of 16 residues. Per germline, CDR1 SGHDN and CDR2 FVKESK. CDR3 in amino acids: CASSQSWATNTGELFF. CDR3 nucleotide sequence: TGTGCCAGCAGCCAATCGTGGGCAACGAACACCGGGGAGCTGTTTTTT. The complete variable domain, with remaining parts taken from reference TRBV14 and TRBJ2-2, reads EAGVTQFPSHSVIEKGQTVTLRCDPISGHDNLYWYRRVMGKEIKFLLHFVKESKQDESGMPNNRFLAERTGGTYSTLKVQPAELEDSGVYFCASSQSWATNTGELFFGEGSRLTVL.

V usage is TRBV2 and J usage is TRBJ2-5, with a weak D call TRBD2 (6 bases). Trimming shortened V by 6 bases and J by 2 bases, and 19 bases separated the two germline ends. Looked up from germline, CDR1 is SNHLY and CDR2 is FYNNEI. The CDR3 covers 16 residues. The DNA of the CDR3 is TGTGCCAGCAGGTCGGCGGCGGGGTTTTTACAAGAGACCCAGTACTTC. Translated, it gives CASRSAAGFLQETQYF.

V and J are TRBV5-4 and TRBJ2-5; 11 positions agree with TRBD2. Germline-derived CDR1 and CDR2 are SGHNT and YYREEE (reference sequence). The CDR3 extends over 15 amino acids. The trim removed 4 bases at V and 3 bases at J, leaving 5 bases unmatched. The CDR3 bases are TGTGCCAGCAGCAAAAAACTAGCGGGAGAAGAGACCCAGTACTTC. This encodes CASSKKLAGEETQYF. Combining the CDR3 with reference TRBV5-4 and TRBJ2-5 gives the whole variable domain ETGVTQSPTHLIKTRGQQVTLRCSSQSGHNTVSWYQQALGQGPQFIFQYYREEENGRGNFPPRFSGLQFPNYSSELNVNALELDDSALYLCASSKKLAGEETQYFGPGTRLLVL.

Remarks on this clone: One end of the junction does not line up with germline, which may come from a read error. The chain couples TRBV7-7 to TRBJ2-5, with TRBD2 matching 7 bases. The CDR3 has 13 amino acids. Looked up from germline, CDR1 is SSHAT and CDR2 is FNYEAQ (reference sequence). The CDR3 bases are TGTGCTAGCAGCTTAGTCTCGGGGGGGACCCAGTACTTC. Translated, it gives CASSLVSGGTQYF.